These 31 T cell receptor beta chains originate from one sample sequenced in a study of T cell repertoires in cytomegalovirus infection. Their recognized antigens are unknown. Via MiXCR, TCRdb re-called the reads, giving one row per CDR3 protein. This sample has 350,000 to 400,000 distinct CDR3 sequences, with about 35% found just once. Sample: cultured PBMCs, taken from culture after CMV antigen stimulation. These receptors originate from a human donor in good health (CMV status not recorded). Some clones in this sample may be carry-over from other donors' samples.

The sample holds a few counts of this clonotype. Written as DNA, the CDR3 is TGTGCCAGCAGTTCATGGGACACCACTAACTATGGCTACACCTTC. It translates to CASSSWDTTNYGYTF. This chain joins TRBV6-2 or TRBV6-3 and TRBJ1-2, with TRBD1 as a possible D gene (6 bases). Deletions cut 4 bases from V and 0 bases from J, with 12 bases between. Germline CDR1 MNHEY, CDR2 SVGEGT. This CDR3 is built from 15 residues.

The gene calls are TRBV7-2 and TRBJ2-1; D is uncertain. This CDR3 has 16 residues. CDR1 and CDR2 from the germline V gene are SGHTA and FQGNSA. The ends were cut back, 5 bases at V and 9 bases at J, with 23 bases in the middle. The CDR3 DNA is TGTGCCAGCAGCCCGTTCGTCCAGTCCACTTCGGCTGAGCAGTTCTTC. Amino acid sequence: CASSPFVQSTSAEQFF.

In its sample, this clonotype was seen a few times. V is TRBV7-6 and J is TRBJ2-3; 7 nucleotides match TRBD2. J gave up 3 bases and V 4 bases, and 1 base lay outside the gene matches. Germline CDR1 is SGHVS and CDR2 is FNYEAQ. The CDR3 is 13 amino acids. CDR3 sequence reads: CASSWTSTDTQYF. CDR3 nucleotide sequence: TGTGCCAGCAGCTGGACTAGTACAGATACGCAGTATTTT.

The CDR3 here is CASDRGVRDTQYF. DNA of the CDR3: TGTGCCAGCGACAGGGGAGTACGAGATACGCAGTATTTT. The chain carries TRBV6-2 or TRBV6-3 and TRBJ2-3, with TRBD1 matching 8 bases. Germline values: CDR1 MNHEY, CDR2 SVGEGT. Trimming at V came to 8 bases and at J to 5 bases, leaving 6 bases not matched to a gene. The CDR3 is 13 residues long.

The gene calls are TRBV27 and TRBJ2-1, with D possibly matching TRBD2 (6 bases). The germline CDR1 and CDR2 sequences are MNHEY and SMNVEV (reference sequence). V was shortened by 4 bases and J by 12 bases, with 16 bases between the two germline ends. CDR3 size: 13 residues. CDR3 sequence (DNA): TGTGCCAGCAGTTCGCCCGGGACTCAGGCGCAGTTCTTC. Protein product: CASSSPGTQAQFF.

The chain has TRBV6-1 and TRBJ1-2, with D possibly matching TRBD1 (5 bases). V dropped 5 bases and J dropped 4 bases, with 11 bases sitting between them. Germline CDR1 reads MNHNS; CDR2 reads SASEGT. There are 13 residues in the CDR3. The CDR3 DNA is TGTGCCAGCAGTACAGGACACCTCTATGGCTACACCTTC. Amino acids: CASSTGHLYGYTF.

To note about this clonotype: The germline gene is not matched at one end of the junction; a read error may be the cause. The genes are TRBV6-2 or TRBV6-3 and TRBJ2-2; D might be TRBD2 (6 bases). CDR3 size: 17 residues. Looked up from germline, CDR1 is MNHEY and CDR2 is SVGEGT. The CDR3 is CASSYFGGVAKTGELFF. DNA of the CDR3: TGTGCCAGCAGTTACTTTGGAGGGGTCGCGAAGACCGGGGAGCTGTTTTTT.

The V call is TRBV7-2, the J call TRBJ1-2; no clear D. V gave up 8 bases and J gave up 5 bases, with 15 bases separating them. This CDR3 has 13 amino acids. Germline loops: CDR1 SGHTA, CDR2 FQGNSA. CDR3: CASLSAGSYGYTF. The CDR3 DNA follows: TGTGCCAGCCTTTCGGCAGGCTCATATGGCTACACCTTC.

The chain uses TRBV6-6 and TRBJ1-1; D remains ambiguous. Between the trimmed V and J ends, which lost 4 bases and 1 base, there was a span of 13 bases. Germline CDR1 MNHNY, CDR2 SVGAGI (reference sequence). The CDR3 is 15 amino acids. CDR3 bases: TGTGCCAGCAGTTTAGTATCGGCGGGGAACACTGAAGCTTTCTTT. Translation gives CASSLVSAGNTEAFF.

This clonotype was found many times. The rearrangement links TRBV11-2 to TRBJ1-2; TRBD1 might be the D (5 bases). CDR1 is SGHAT and CDR2 is FQNNGV in the germline V gene. CDR3 length equals 13 residues. Trimming left V 0 bases short and J 7 bases short, with 9 bases between. CDR3 loop: CASSLDFRGGYTF. The CDR3, as DNA: TGTGCCAGCAGCTTAGATTTTAGGGGTGGCTACACCTTC.

This clonotype was picked up many times. J is TRBJ2-5 and V is TRBV7-8; D remains ambiguous. Trimming removed 1 base from V and 6 bases from J, with 6 bases in between. The germline V gene has CDR1 SGHVS and CDR2 FQNEAQ. This CDR3 has 12 residues. In DNA, the CDR3 is TGTGCCAGCAGCTTAGTAATACAGACCCAGTACTTC. Residues: CASSLVIQTQYF.

This clonotype has a count of ten or more. The rearrangement links TRBV18 to TRBJ1-3, with 9 bases lining up with TRBD1. The CDR3 covers 18 residues. Unmatched junction bases numbered 10, after V lost 2 bases and J lost 2 bases. Germline values: CDR1 KGHSH, CDR2 LQKENI. CDR3 nucleotides: TGTGCCAGCTCACCAAAAGCGCCGGGACAGGGAGCTGGAAACACCATATATTTT. The encoded protein is CASSPKAPGQGAGNTIYF.

V gene TRBV12-3 or TRBV12-4 combines with J gene TRBJ2-5; D is unresolved. V was pared by 5 bases and J by 5 bases, with 9 bases between. CDR3 length: 12 residues. In nucleotides, the CDR3 is TGTGCCAGCAGTGACAATCTGGAGACCCAGTACTTC. Protein product: CASSDNLETQYF.

V gene TRBV24-1 combines with J gene TRBJ1-2; D call uncertain. CDR1 is KGHDR, CDR2 SFDVKD, per germline. Trimming took 5 bases from V and 4 from J, leaving 10 bases between them. This CDR3 has 13 residues. CDR3 residues: CATSGGQPYGYTF. CDR3 nucleotides: TGTGCCACCAGTGGCGGGCAGCCCTATGGCTACACCTTC.

This clonotype showed up just a few times. The chain employs TRBV12-3 or TRBV12-4 and TRBJ1-2, with TRBD1 as a possible D gene (6 bases). The CDR3 is 15 amino acids. The V and J ends lost 1 base and 2 bases respectively, with 11 bases between them. CDR3 bases: TGTGCCAGCAGTTTAGTGGACAGTAAGAACTATGGCTACACCTTC. Its protein is CASSLVDSKNYGYTF.

V is TRBV20-1 and J is TRBJ2-1; D not certain. This CDR3 is built from 15 residues. Germline-derived CDR1 and CDR2 are DFQATT and SNEGSKA (reference sequence). V lost 6 bases and J 0 bases, leaving 15 bases between the germline ends. The CDR3 nucleotides read TGCAGTGCCCCTAACGCTGAAAGCTCCTACAATGAGCAGTTCTTC. This sequence encodes CSAPNAESSYNEQFF.

Only a few counts were recorded for this clonotype. This sequence joins TRBV19 and TRBJ1-1; D is possibly TRBD1 (6 bases). V was trimmed by 3 bases and J by 1 base, leaving 6 bases between them. The CDR3 sequence is 13 residues long. CDR1 and CDR2 (germline): LNHDA, SQIVND (reference sequence). The CDR3 sequence: CASSMTGNTEAFF. The CDR3 DNA reads TGTGCCAGTAGTATGACAGGGAACACTGAAGCTTTCTTT.

V gene TRBV15 combines with J gene TRBJ2-1, with 10 positions matching TRBD1. The ends lost 5 bases at V and 2 bases at J; junction bases unmatched: 3. This CDR3 has 15 amino acids. Germline CDR1 LNHNV, CDR2 YYDKDF (reference sequence). The CDR3 spells CATSDRGRTYNEQFF. The CDR3 DNA reads as TGTGCCACCAGCGACAGGGGGCGAACCTACAATGAGCAGTTCTTC. Looking up the rest from reference TRBV15 and TRBJ2-1 gives the full variable domain: DAMVIQNPRYQVTQFGKPVTLSCSQTLNHNVMYWYQQKSSQAPKLLFHYYDKDFNNEADTPDNFQSRRPNTSFCFLDIRSPGLGDTAMYLCATSDRGRTYNEQFFGPGTRLTVL.

This clonotype was recorded at least ten times. The chain links TRBV11-2 to TRBJ2-1; D is tentatively TRBD1 or TRBD2 (6 bases each). The CDR3 covers 17 residues. Germline V gene sequence: CDR1 SGHAT, CDR2 FQNNGV. The germline V and J ends were trimmed by 2 bases and 8 bases, with 22 bases remaining between them. Here the CDR3 DNA reads TGTGCCAGCAGCTTAAACGGGGGCCCAGGGGCTCGCGATGAGCAGTTCTTC. This gives the protein CASSLNGGPGARDEQFF.

This clonotype was counted a few times. This sequence joins TRBV7-2 and TRBJ2-3; possibly TRBD2 for D (7 bases). Looked up from germline, CDR1 is SGHTA and CDR2 is FQGNSA. Deletions cut 4 bases from V and 2 bases from J, with 13 bases between. The CDR3 length is 15 residues. CDR3 nucleotides: TGTGCCAGCAGCTCGGGGGGACACCTCACAGATACGCAGTATTTT. As protein: CASSSGGHLTDTQYF.

This clonotype was detected ten times or more. CDR3 DNA sequence: TGTGCCAGCAGCTTAAAACGGATCACTGAAGCTTTCTTT. Its translation is CASSLKRITEAFF. The chain employs TRBV7-2 and TRBJ1-1; D unresolved. CDR3 length: 13 amino acids. Germline V gene data show CDR1 as SGHTA and CDR2 as FQGNSA. V shed 2 bases and J shed 4 bases, with 8 bases lying between them. The full variable domain, its missing parts supplied by reference TRBV7-2 and TRBJ1-1, is GAGVSQSPSNKVTEKGKDVELRCDPISGHTALYWYRQSLGQGLEFLIYFQGNSAPDKSGLPSDRFSAERTGGSVSTLTIQRTQQEDSAVYLCASSLKRITEAFFGQGTRLTVV.

V and J are TRBV19 and TRBJ1-2, with D tentatively TRBD1 (5 bases). Germline-derived CDR1 and CDR2 are LNHDA and SQIVND (reference sequence). The CDR3 is 15 amino acids. Deletions cut 4 bases from V and 2 bases from J, with 14 bases between. The DNA of the CDR3 is TGTGCCAGTAGTAGCCGGGACTTACTCAACTATGGCTACACCTTC. It is translated as CASSSRDLLNYGYTF.

The V gene is TRBV29-1, the J gene TRBJ2-5, with 7 bases fitting TRBD1. Germline CDR1 reads SQVTM; CDR2 reads ANQGSEA. This CDR3 is built from 14 residues. The V gene end was trimmed by 7 bases and the J gene end by 4 bases; junction bases not matched to a gene: 12. CDR3 bases: TGCAGCGCCCGAACCAGGGGGATCGGAGAGACCCAGTACTTC. It translates to CSARTRGIGETQYF.

This clonotype was recorded a few times. The chain combines TRBV4-1 with TRBJ2-3; TRBD1 might be the D (6 bases). The germline V and J ends were trimmed by 1 base and 3 bases, with 8 bases remaining between them. Germline V gene lookup returns CDR1 MGHRA and CDR2 YSYEKL. CDR3 length equals 14 residues. CDR3 sequence (DNA): TGCGCCAGCAGCCAAGTCCAGGGGACAGATACGCAGTATTTT. Its protein is CASSQVQGTDTQYF.

The rearrangement links TRBV6-2 or TRBV6-3 to TRBJ2-1; 9 bases are shared with TRBD1. The germline V gene has CDR1 MNHEY and CDR2 SVGEGT. J lost 4 bases, V lost 2 bases, and 3 bases had no gene match. There are 15 residues in the CDR3. This CDR3 reads CASSYRDRAYNEQFF. The CDR3 nucleotides are TGTGCCAGCAGTTACCGGGACAGGGCATACAATGAGCAGTTCTTC.

V usage is TRBV19 and J usage is TRBJ2-2; D might be TRBD1 (5 bases). V lost 5 bases to trimming and J lost 3 bases, with 7 bases between them. Looked up from germline, CDR1 is LNHDA and CDR2 is SQIVND (reference sequence). This CDR3 contains 13 residues. CDR3 sequence: CASSVRDTGELFF. The CDR3 nucleotides are TGTGCCAGTAGTGTCAGGGACACCGGGGAGCTGTTTTTT.

The chain recombines TRBV6-2 or TRBV6-3 with TRBJ2-7; TRBD2 aligns across 9 bases. Germline V gene data show CDR1 as MNHEY and CDR2 as SVGEGT. This CDR3 is 17 amino acids long. J lost 3 bases, V lost 0 bases, and 9 bases had no gene match. CDR3 nucleotide sequence: TGTGCCAGCAGTTACTCCCCCGGGCGGGGGGGACGCTACGAGCAGTACTTC. It is translated as CASSYSPGRGGRYEQYF.

This clonotype was seen more than once but under ten times. The CDR3 protein is CASSLFGQGSHQPQHF. CDR3 sequence (DNA): TGTGCCAGCAGTTTATTTGGCCAGGGGAGTCATCAGCCCCAGCATTTT. The chain joins TRBV27 to TRBJ1-5, with D possibly TRBD1 on 6 matching bases. Germline CDR1 reads MNHEY; CDR2 reads SMNVEV (reference sequence). The CDR3 runs 16 residues. V shed 1 base and J shed 5 bases, with 15 bases lying between them.

V gene TRBV5-1 combines with J gene TRBJ2-2; TRBD2 is a possible D gene (6 bases). The V end lost 2 bases, the J end lost 8 bases, and 13 bases lay between the germline ends. This CDR3 contains 14 residues. Germline lookup yields CDR1 SGHRS and CDR2 YFSETQ. Here the CDR3 DNA reads TGCGCCAGCAGCTTTCGCGGAGGGGAAGGGGAGCTGTTTTTT. Translation: CASSFRGGEGELFF.

This clonotype was detected only a few times. The rearrangement links TRBV28 to TRBJ1-5; possible D gene TRBD1, 6 bases. Germline V gene data show CDR1 as MDHEN and CDR2 as SYDVKM. The CDR3 has 17 residues. Trimming pared 6 bases from V and 2 bases from J, leaving 20 bases between. The CDR3 DNA reads TGTGCCAGCAGACCCGGCTACAGGGTTCTGGGCAATCAGCCCCAGCATTTT. Amino acids: CASRPGYRVLGNQPQHF.

The chain is built from TRBV18 and TRBJ1-1; 7 bases fit TRBD1. The germline gives CDR1 KGHSH, CDR2 LQKENI. The CDR3 extends over 16 amino acids. Trimming cost V 1 base and J 5 bases; bases outside gene matches: 10. CDR3 region: CASSPLVITGVTEAFF. For the CDR3, the DNA is TGTGCCAGCTCACCACTTGTAATAACAGGGGTTACTGAAGCTTTCTTT.